One and the same sample provided the 17 T cell receptor beta chains below, sequenced in a study of blood T cell repertoires in COVID-19. Produced via immunoSEQ multiplex PCR; TCRdb's table is partial and in-frame only. This table holds 250,000 to 300,000 clones, 80% to 90% found once. Sequencing input: peripheral blood. The receptor set was obtained from a woman in her 70s with COVID-19, enrolled during active disease.

This chain links TRBV2 with TRBJ2-7; TRBD1 matches 10 bases. Losses at the gene ends were 4 bases for V and 4 bases for J; bases not matched to a gene: 4. CDR3 length: 14 residues. Per the germline V gene, CDR1 is SNHLY and CDR2 is FYNNEI. CDR3 protein: CASSGQGAGYEQYF. The CDR3 coding sequence is TGTGCCAGCAGTGGACAGGGGGCCGGGTACGAGCAGTACTTC.

The sample holds a few counts of this clone. This chain joins TRBV9 and TRBJ2-1; weak D call: TRBD2 (5 bases). Trimming pared 4 bases from V and 2 bases from J, leaving 16 bases between. The CDR3 loop spans 16 amino acids. Germline CDR1 reads SGDLS; CDR2 reads YYNGEE. For the CDR3, the DNA is TGTGCCAGCAGCCCAAGCTTTTCGGAGGCCTACAATGAGCAGTTCTTC. Translation gives CASSPSFSEAYNEQFF.

This chain links TRBV4-1 with TRBJ2-1; weak D call: TRBD2 (5 bases). Germline lookup yields CDR1 MGHRA and CDR2 YSYEKL. The V end was cut by 0 bases, the J end by 0 bases, with 12 bases between. The CDR3 covers 17 residues. CDR3 sequence (DNA): TGCGCCAGCAGCCAAGATTCCGGACTTAGCTCCTACAATGAGCAGTTCTTC. Protein product: CASSQDSGLSSYNEQFF.

The CDR3 DNA sequence: TGTGCCTGGAGTGTACCTCCCAGCGGGATTACCTACGAGCAGTACTTC. Its translation is CAWSVPPSGITYEQYF. The chain is built from TRBV30 and TRBJ2-7; TRBD2 aligns across 7 bases. The germline gives CDR1 GTSNPN, CDR2 SVGIG (reference sequence). The J segment lost 2 bases and the V segment lost 0 bases, leaving 10 bases of the junction unmatched. The CDR3 spans 16 residues.

The chain carries TRBV7-3 and TRBJ2-1, with 13 bases fitting TRBD2. V trimming: 5 bases; J trimming: 12 bases; junction bases outside the gene matches: 7. CDR1 is SGHTA, CDR2 FQGTGA, per germline. CDR3 length: 14 amino acids. In nucleotides, the CDR3 is TGTGCCAGCAGCCGACTAGCGGGAGGCCCGGGGCAGTTCTTC. Protein product: CASSRLAGGPGQFF.

The chain recombines TRBV25-1 with TRBJ1-6; 8 bases are a match to TRBD1. V shed 1 base, J shed 7 bases, and the junction held 3 bases outside the gene matches. The CDR3 is made up of 15 amino acids. Germline V lookup: CDR1 MGHDK, CDR2 SYGVNS. The CDR3 is CASSESGGKNSPLHF. The CDR3, as DNA: TGTGCCAGCAGTGAATCAGGGGGCAAAAATTCACCCCTCCACTTT.

The V and J genes are TRBV6-5 and TRBJ2-7; D is perhaps TRBD2 (5 bases). V lost 0 bases and J 2 bases, leaving 11 bases between the germline ends. This CDR3 spans 15 amino acids. Germline V CDR1 and CDR2: MNHEY, SVGAGI. Written as DNA, the CDR3 is TGTGCCAGCAGTTACTCCCAAGGAGGCACCTACGAGCAGTACTTC. Its translation is CASSYSQGGTYEQYF.

The rearrangement links TRBV14 to TRBJ2-2; possible D gene TRBD1, 6 bases. V lost 4 bases to trimming and J lost 5 bases, with 14 bases between them. The CDR3 totals 15 residues. Per the germline V gene, CDR1 is SGHDN and CDR2 is FVKESK. CDR3 coding DNA: TGTGCCAGCAGCCTCCGAATGACAGGAACCGGGGAGCTGTTTTTT. Its translation is CASSLRMTGTGELFF.

The chain employs TRBV5-1 and TRBJ2-5, with D possibly matching TRBD1 (6 bases). Trimming left V 2 bases short and J 5 bases short, with 10 bases between. The germline CDR1 and CDR2 sequences are SGHRS and YFSETQ. The CDR3 is 13 amino acids. The CDR3 sequence: CASSLQGRETQYF. The CDR3, as DNA: TGCGCCAGCAGCTTACAGGGTCGGGAGACCCAGTACTTC.

The chain combines TRBV6-1 with TRBJ1-2, with D hard to call. The V and J ends lost 2 bases and 8 bases respectively, with 12 bases between them. Germline values: CDR1 MNHNS, CDR2 SASEGT. The CDR3 extends over 13 amino acids. The CDR3 is CASSEYTMGGYTF. The CDR3 DNA reads TGTGCCAGCAGTGAATATACGATGGGCGGCTACACCTTC.

This clone was picked up one time. The V and J genes are TRBV27 and TRBJ1-5; D is perhaps TRBD1 (5 bases). The V gene lost 8 bases and the J gene lost 2 bases, with 16 bases spanning the gap. CDR3 size: 15 residues. Germline values: CDR1 MNHEY, CDR2 SMNVEV (reference sequence). The CDR3 here is CASHMGGLGNQPQHF. CDR3 sequence (DNA): TGTGCCAGCCATATGGGGGGGTTGGGCAATCAGCCCCAGCATTTT.

This rearrangement joins TRBV7-9 to TRBJ2-3; possible D gene TRBD2, 6 bases. V was pared by 1 base and J by 4 bases, with 12 bases between. There are 15 residues in the CDR3. The germline V gene has CDR1 SEHNR and CDR2 FQNEAQ (reference sequence). CDR3 nucleotide sequence: TGTGCCAGCAGCTTAGTGGGCAGGGAGGCAGATACGCAGTATTTT. Protein: CASSLVGREADTQYF.

The table lists this clone with a count of one. This sequence joins TRBV4-1 and TRBJ2-3; possible D gene TRBD1, 5 bases. The V end was cut by 0 bases, the J end by 7 bases, with 11 bases between. The CDR3 runs 14 residues. Germline-derived CDR1 and CDR2 are MGHRA and YSYEKL. The chain's CDR3 is CASSQDIRGNTQYF. As DNA, the CDR3 is TGCGCCAGCAGCCAAGATATAAGGGGCAATACGCAGTATTTT.

The rearrangement uses TRBV19 and TRBJ1-5, with TRBD1 matching 8 bases. The CDR3 runs 15 residues. Per the germline V gene, CDR1 is LNHDA and CDR2 is SQIVND (reference sequence). V trimming: 7 bases; J trimming: 0 bases; junction bases outside the gene matches: 5. The CDR3 DNA reads TGTGCCAGTACCCCGGGACAGGATAGCAATCAGCCCCAGCATTTT. Translation: CASTPGQDSNQPQHF.

The chain links TRBV5-1 to TRBJ1-1; TRBD1 might be the D (5 bases). CDR3 length: 15 amino acids. With 1 base removed from V and 1 base from J, the gap between germline ends came to 11 bases. Germline CDR1 SGHRS, CDR2 YFSETQ. The CDR3 is CASSLTGMWNTEAFF. CDR3 nucleotide sequence: TGCGCCAGCAGCTTGACAGGAATGTGGAACACTGAAGCTTTCTTT.

This chain connects TRBV14 to TRBJ1-3; the match to TRBD1 covers 7 bases. Per germline, CDR1 SGHDN and CDR2 FVKESK. This CDR3 spans 15 amino acids. The J segment lost 3 bases and the V segment lost 0 bases, leaving 2 bases of the junction unmatched. CDR3 DNA: TGTGCCAGCAGCCAAGAATCAGGGGGTGGAAACACCATATATTTT. It codes for CASSQESGGGNTIYF.

V gene TRBV9 combines with J gene TRBJ2-2; D is ambiguous. Germline V lookup: CDR1 SGDLS, CDR2 YYNGEE. Trimming cost V 3 bases and J 1 base, with 10 bases left between them. CDR3 length: 15 residues. The CDR3: CASSEFTGNTGELFF. The CDR3 coding sequence is TGTGCCAGCAGCGAATTTACGGGGAACACCGGGGAGCTGTTTTTT.